This TCR beta chain was captured by sequencing in a study of blood T cell repertoires in COVID-19. Study background: The United States, Italy and Spain supplied acute and convalescent COVID-19 samples. PBMCs, B-cell-depleted T cells, or T cells provided the cDNA or gDNA that made up the material.

Original processing notes: Amplification with reference gene primers provided the estimates of nucleated cell counts. Data came from immunoSEQ multiplex PCR; TCRdb stores just in-frame clones and leaves some out. V, J and clone size were drawn from that table, and D and trimming were deduced from the DNA. This table holds fewer than 75,000 clones, 87% found once. V shed 6 bases, J shed 1 base, and the junction held 2 bases outside the gene matches. Germline CDR1 and CDR2: MNHEY and SVGEGT. The CDR3 is 14 residues long. The specimen sequenced was peripheral blood. This sequence joins TRBV6-2 or TRBV6-3 and TRBJ1-3, with TRBD1 matching 8 bases. This clonotype was sampled from a man aged 50 to 59 with active COVID-19. CDR3 sequence: CASSGQGSGNTIYF. The CDR3 DNA sequence: TGTGCCAGCAGCGGACAGGGATCTGGAAACACCATATATTTT.